The clone carrying this T cell receptor (beta chain) was detected only a few times. Germline V gene lookup returns CDR1 DFQATT and CDR2 SNEGSKA (reference sequence). The germline V and J ends were trimmed by 1 base and 8 bases, with 21 bases remaining between them. This CDR3 has 16 amino acids. The source of the sample is a study of regulatory T cells in long-lasting Graves disease. Stated time point: newly diagnosed GD, antithyroid drugs for less than 3 months. Making the TCR library involved RNA that had been extracted from PBMCs. Construction of the TCR beta libraries employed iRepertoire HTBI primers in conjunction with Arm-PCR of CDR3 regions. TCRdb independently ran MiXCR on the multiplex PCR reads; one entry per CDR3 protein. The data hold hundreds of thousands of distinct CDR3 sequences, with 13% observed a single time. These same data were also listed under a study on T cells in Graves' hyperthyroidism and ophthalmopathy. According to that study: Thyroid ultrasound and orbital computed tomography, with clinical symptoms and serum thyroxine and TRAb, informed diagnoses. In the first-round RT-PCR of the TCR CDR3, the HTBI primer set was used. Most thyroid clonotypes with frequency above 0.001 were detected in blood.

The receptor comes from a man in his thirties or forties with Graves disease. The specimen was peripheral blood mononuclear cells (PBMCs), collected at new diagnosis, from a patient treated with antithyroid drugs. The chain employs TRBV20-1 and TRBJ2-1; possibly TRBD2 for D (6 bases). CDR3 coding DNA: TGCAGTGCTAGAGCCTTACTAGCACACCAGGCGGATGAGCAGTTCTTC. The encoded protein is CSARALLAHQADEQFF.